These 10 T cell receptor beta chains came from one sample sequenced in a study of blood T cell repertoires in COVID-19. Assay: immunoSEQ multiplex PCR; the TCRdb copy retains only in-frame clones and omits some. The sample carries around 73,000 clones, roughly four fifths recorded once. Specimen: peripheral blood. These receptors all stem from a human donor in a cohort sampled during active COVID-19.

This sequence joins TRBV11-2 and TRBJ1-6, with no clear D. This CDR3 is 17 amino acids long. Trimming stripped 0 bases from V and 4 bases from J, with 13 bases between. Germline-derived CDR1 and CDR2 are SGHAT and FQNNGV. CDR3 region: CASSLDLYSVYNSPLHF. The CDR3 DNA follows: TGTGCCAGCAGCTTAGATCTTTACAGTGTATATAATTCACCCCTCCACTTT. Looking up the rest from reference TRBV11-2 and TRBJ1-6 gives the full variable domain: EAGVAQSPRYKIIEKRQSVAFWCNPISGHATLYWYQQILGQGPKLLIQFQNNGVVDDSQLPKDRFSAERLKGVDSTLKIQPAKLEDSAVYLCASSLDLYSVYNSPLHFGNGTRLTVT.

This clone was detected only once. The chain has TRBV27 and TRBJ2-7, with D perhaps matching TRBD2 (7 bases). V lost 8 bases to trimming and J lost 2 bases, with 13 bases between them. CDR1 is MNHEY and CDR2 is SMNVEV in the germline V gene (reference sequence). The CDR3 length is 13 residues. The CDR3 DNA is TGTGCCAGCCGCCTAGGGGGGGCCTACGAGCAGTACTTC. Encoded protein: CASRLGGAYEQYF.

The chain joins TRBV13 to TRBJ2-3; 11 bases agree with TRBD2. The trim removed 3 bases at V and 6 bases at J, leaving 5 bases unmatched. The CDR3 has 15 residues. Germline CDR1 and CDR2: PRHDT and FYEKMQ (reference sequence). CDR3 in amino acids: CASSFGSGGEDTQYF. The CDR3 bases are TGTGCCAGCAGCTTCGGTAGCGGGGGGGAGGATACGCAGTATTTT. Filled out from reference TRBV13 and TRBJ2-3, the complete variable domain reads AAGVIQSPRHLIKEKRETATLKCYPIPRHDTVYWYQQGPGQDPQFLISFYEKMQSDKGSIPDRFSAQQFSDYHSELNMSSLELGDSALYFCASSFGSGGEDTQYFGPGTRLTVL.

The chain carries TRBV9 and TRBJ2-3; perhaps TRBD2 as D (5 bases). From germline, CDR1 is SGDLS and CDR2 YYNGEE. The V end lost 4 bases, the J end lost 4 bases, and 19 bases lay between the germline ends. This CDR3 spans 16 amino acids. The CDR3 DNA reads as TGTGCCAGCAGCTCCTTGGGGAGTGGGTTCTCAGATACGCAGTATTTT. This gives the protein CASSSLGSGFSDTQYF.

This clone was counted between two and nine times. The V and J genes are TRBV20-1 and TRBJ2-7; D perhaps matches TRBD1 (7 bases). CDR3 size: 11 residues. Trimming cost V 7 bases and J 6 bases, with 13 bases left between them. Germline-derived CDR1 and CDR2 are DFQATT and SNEGSKA (reference sequence). The chain's CDR3 is CSVRQGGEQYF. CDR3 bases: TGCAGTGTTCGTCAGGGGGGCGAGCAGTACTTC.

This clone was observed a single time. V is TRBV7-3 and J is TRBJ1-1; TRBD1 might be the D (6 bases). This CDR3 comprises 15 residues. In germline, CDR1 is SGHTA, CDR2 FQGTGA. V lost 2 bases and J 3 bases, leaving 13 bases between the germline ends. Here the CDR3 DNA reads TGTGCCAGCAGCTTAGCAGGGGTTGAGCACACTGAAGCTTTCTTT. Encoded protein: CASSLAGVEHTEAFF.

The genes are TRBV3-1 (or the pseudogene TRBV3-2) and TRBJ2-3; the match to TRBD2 covers 9 bases. There are 16 residues in the CDR3. Germline V gene data show CDR1 as LGHDT and CDR2 as YNNKEL (reference sequence). With 0 bases clipped from V and 4 bases from J, the junction kept 5 bases outside the gene matches. The CDR3 region has the DNA TGTGCCAGCAGCCAAGATCTAGCGGGGATTGCAGATACGCAGTATTTT. Residues: CASSQDLAGIADTQYF.

V gene TRBV4-1 combines with J gene TRBJ2-1; weak D call: TRBD2 (6 bases). The CDR3 sequence is 16 residues long. V gave up 4 bases and J gave up 0 bases, with 13 bases separating them. Germline loops: CDR1 MGHRA, CDR2 YSYEKL. CDR3 nucleotides: TGCGCCAGCAGCCCTCGCGCGGGGCACTCCTACAATGAGCAGTTCTTC. This sequence encodes CASSPRAGHSYNEQFF.

V usage is TRBV4-1 and J usage is TRBJ2-1; TRBD1 aligns across 8 bases. Germline CDR1 and CDR2: MGHRA and YSYEKL. Trimming at V came to 1 base and at J to 2 bases, leaving 4 bases not matched to a gene. The CDR3 is made up of 16 amino acids. The CDR3 region is CASSQAQGQAYNEQFF. The CDR3 nucleotides are TGCGCCAGCAGCCAAGCCCAGGGACAGGCCTACAATGAGCAGTTCTTC.

This sequence joins TRBV9 and TRBJ1-2, with a tentative D call TRBD1 (5 bases). Trimming shortened V by 3 bases and J by 5 bases, and 11 bases separated the two germline ends. Germline V gives CDR1 SGDLS, CDR2 YYNGEE. The CDR3 is made up of 13 amino acids. In nucleotides, the CDR3 is TGTGCCAGCAGCGCAGTCCAGGGATATGGCTACACCTTC. Protein sequence: CASSAVQGYGYTF.